One T cell receptor beta chain is described in this entry. V lost 5 bases to trimming and J lost 3 bases, with 13 bases between them. In germline, CDR1 is SGHRS, CDR2 YFSETQ. The CDR3 is 14 amino acids. Only in-frame clones appear in the TCRdb table, and some are missing; sequencing was by immunoSEQ multiplex PCR. The table lists 60,000 to 95,000 clones, less than 85% of them singletons. The data are from a study of blood T cell repertoires in COVID-19. The overall study: Samples taken during acute and convalescent COVID-19 were collected in the United States, Italy and Spain.

J is TRBJ2-3 and V is TRBV5-1, with TRBD2 as a possible D gene (6 bases). This receptor was taken from a human donor with acute or convalescent COVID-19. The donor label of this sample is uncertain. Specimen: peripheral blood. CDR3 amino acids: CASSSGVGTDTQYF. For the CDR3, the DNA is TGCGCCAGCAGTTCGGGAGTTGGTACAGATACGCAGTATTTT.